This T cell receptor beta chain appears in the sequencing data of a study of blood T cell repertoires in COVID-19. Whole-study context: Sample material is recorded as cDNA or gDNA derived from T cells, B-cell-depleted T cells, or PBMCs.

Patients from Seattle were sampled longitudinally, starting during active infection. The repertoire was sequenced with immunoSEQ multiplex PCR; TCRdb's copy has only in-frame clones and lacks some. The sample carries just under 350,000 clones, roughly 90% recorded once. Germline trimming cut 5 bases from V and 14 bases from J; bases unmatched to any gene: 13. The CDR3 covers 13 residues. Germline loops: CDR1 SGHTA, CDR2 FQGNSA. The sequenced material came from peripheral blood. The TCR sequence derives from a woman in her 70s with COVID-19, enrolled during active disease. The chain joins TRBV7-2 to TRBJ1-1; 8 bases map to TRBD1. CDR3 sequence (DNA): TGTGCCAGCAGCCCCCGCGGGACAGGCGACACCTTCTTT. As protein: CASSPRGTGDTFF.